These T cell receptor beta chains were read from a single sample in a study of chemoradiotherapy in HPV16-positive cancers. The repertoire was sequenced with immunoSEQ multiplex PCR; TCRdb's copy has only in-frame clones and lacks some. This sample has 4,500 or so clones, with 72% found just once. The starting material was tumor tissue, obtained from a patient who underwent chemoradiotherapy. These receptors were collected from a human donor with HPV-associated anogenital cancer. Each CDR3 is given with its conserved first and last residue. A D gene is named only where the DNA matches it firmly. Clone size is given for some rows only: seen once, a few or many times, or a class if the clone is expanded.

D: TRBD1; size: few; V: TRBV5-1; J: TRBJ2-7; CDR3: CASSLMGQEYEQYF; DNA: TGCGCCAGCAGCTTAATGGGACAGGAGTACGAGCAGTACTTC
D: .; size: .; V: TRBV7-2; J: TRBJ2-3; CDR3: CASSLAGTLLDTQYF; DNA: TGTGCCAGCAGCTTAGCGGGGACTCTCCTAGATACGCAGTATTTT
D: TRBD1; size: .; V: TRBV30; J: TRBJ2-7; CDR3: CAWKRQGAYEQYF; DNA: TGTGCCTGGAAGAGACAGGGGGCTTACGAGCAGTACTTC
D: .; size: .; V: TRBV29-1; J: TRBJ1-1; CDR3: CSIRTVNTEAFF; DNA: TGCAGCATTAGGACGGTGAACACTGAAGCTTTCTTT
D: .; size: .; V: TRBV11-2; J: TRBJ2-7; CDR3: CASSLVGGSSYEQYF; DNA: TGTGCCAGCAGCTTAGTCGGTGGGAGCTCCTACGAGCAGTACTTC
D: TRBD2; size: .; V: TRBV5-6; J: TRBJ2-1; CDR3: CASVRGAGTSGRIGNEQFF; DNA: TGTGCCAGCGTAAGGGGGGCCGGGACTAGCGGGAGAATAGGAAATGAGCAGTTCTTC
D: .; size: .; V: TRBV19; J: TRBJ2-1; CDR3: CASSIRGGAGINEQFF; DNA: TGTGCCAGTAGTATTAGGGGGGGGGCAGGGATCAATGAGCAGTTCTTC
D: .; size: .; V: TRBV10-3; J: TRBJ1-4; CDR3: CAIRQGRNEKLFF; DNA: TGTGCCATCAGGCAGGGGAGGAATGAAAAACTGTTTTTT
D: .; size: once; V: TRBV6-1; J: TRBJ2-7; CDR3: CASSEVRAYEQYF; DNA: TGTGCCAGCAGTGAAGTCAGGGCATACGAGCAGTACTTC
D: TRBD1; size: .; V: TRBV2; J: TRBJ2-1; CDR3: CAGGTDAENEQFF; DNA: TGTGCCGGTGGGACAGACGCTGAGAATGAGCAGTTCTTC
D: .; size: .; V: TRBV9; J: TRBJ2-7; CDR3: CASSRSVGAYEQYF; DNA: TGTGCCAGCAGCAGGTCCGTCGGGGCCTACGAGCAGTACTTC
D: .; size: .; V: TRBV2; J: TRBJ1-2; CDR3: CASSERQVYGYTF; DNA: TGTGCCAGCAGTGAAAGGCAAGTCTATGGCTACACCTTC
D: .; size: .; V: TRBV7-2; J: TRBJ2-3; CDR3: CASSSGGTDTQYF; DNA: TGTGCCAGCAGCTCCGGTGGCACAGATACGCAGTATTTT
D: .; size: .; V: TRBV7-6; J: TRBJ1-5; CDR3: CASSAQGNQPQHF; DNA: TGTGCCAGCAGCGCTCAGGGGAATCAGCCCCAGCATTTT